The 13 T cell receptor beta chains below were found in one sample sequenced in a study of TIL therapy for anti-PD-1-resistant metastatic lung cancer. Time point specified: pre-treatment sample, taken before nivolumab and TIL therapy. The tumor samples were excised metastases, mostly pleural nodules or supraclavicular lymph nodes. The immunoSEQ assay was v3. Clones were read by immunoSEQ multiplex PCR, and TCRdb kept only the in-frame ones, dropping some. The sample records around 45,000 clones, 65% to 80% being singletons. This specimen consisted of tumor tissue, obtained at baseline. Receptors originate from a person aged 25 to 79 with non-small cell lung cancer.

The V and J genes are TRBV7-9 and TRBJ2-3; 12 positions match TRBD2. CDR1 is SEHNR, CDR2 FQNEAQ, per germline (reference sequence). The CDR3 runs 18 residues. With 5 bases clipped from V and 5 bases from J, the junction kept 14 bases outside the gene matches. CDR3 nucleotide sequence: TGTGCCAGCAGCCCACCTCGACTAGCGGGGGCCCGGAGAGATACGCAGTATTTT. The encoded protein is CASSPPRLAGARRDTQYF.

This CDR3 is CASARGLDTQYF. DNA for the CDR3: TGTGCCAGCGCTAGGGGCCTAGATACGCAGTATTTT. V usage is TRBV15 and J usage is TRBJ2-3, with a possible D match to TRBD1 (5 bases). The germline gives CDR1 LNHNV, CDR2 YYDKDF (reference sequence). The length of the CDR3 is 12 residues. Trimming took off 10 bases at V and 5 bases at J, with 13 bases between the two ends.

The rearrangement uses TRBV7-2 and TRBJ2-7; TRBD2 aligns across 14 bases. Germline loops: CDR1 SGHTA, CDR2 FQGNSA. V trimming: 1 base; J trimming: 4 bases; junction bases outside the gene matches: 3. The CDR3 sequence is 16 residues long. The DNA of the CDR3 is TGTGCCAGCAGCTTAGAGGGGACTAGCGGGAGATACGAGCAGTACTTC. Amino acid sequence: CASSLEGTSGRYEQYF.

The rearrangement uses TRBV6-5 and TRBJ2-1; 11 bases map to TRBD2. The CDR3 extends over 15 amino acids. The V gene's germline CDR1 is MNHEY and CDR2 SVGAGI. Germline trimming cut 2 bases from V and 9 bases from J; bases unmatched to any gene: 6. CDR3 loop: CASSYEGSGRGEQFF. Here the CDR3 DNA reads TGTGCCAGCAGTTACGAAGGTAGCGGGAGGGGTGAGCAGTTCTTC.

In its sample, this clone was seen a few times. In DNA, the CDR3 is TGCGCCAGCAGCCAATCCTGGCTGAGCAATCAGCCCCAGCATTTT. Protein product: CASSQSWLSNQPQHF. The chain joins TRBV4-1 to TRBJ1-5; D gene unclear. CDR1 and CDR2 from the germline V gene are MGHRA and YSYEKL. The CDR3 runs to 15 residues. V was cut by 2 bases and J by 1 base, with 9 bases left in between.

This rearrangement joins TRBV29-1 to TRBJ2-7, with TRBD1 matching over 7 bases. Trimming removed 5 bases from V and 2 bases from J; junction bases left unmatched: 0. CDR3 length equals 11 residues. CDR1 SQVTM and CDR2 ANQGSEA come from the germline V gene. CDR3 in DNA: TGCAGCGTTCAGGGGGCCTACGAGCAGTACTTC. This sequence encodes CSVQGAYEQYF.

The chain is built from TRBV7-2 and TRBJ2-7; 7 bases line up with TRBD2. J was trimmed by 2 bases and V by 5 bases; bases with no gene match: 6. Germline loops: CDR1 SGHTA, CDR2 FQGNSA. The CDR3 extends over 14 amino acids. CDR3 amino acids: CASSQVAGPYEQYF. CDR3 DNA sequence: TGTGCCAGCAGCCAAGTAGCGGGCCCCTACGAGCAGTACTTC.

This chain uses TRBV15 with TRBJ2-5; 7 bases agree with TRBD1. The CDR3 is 13 amino acids. V lost 3 bases, J lost 4 bases, and 2 bases stayed unmatched. CDR1 is LNHNV, CDR2 YYDKDF, per germline (reference sequence). CDR3 bases: TGTGCCACCAGCAGGGACAGGTCAGAGACCCAGTACTTC. Its protein product is CATSRDRSETQYF.

The V and J genes are TRBV19 and TRBJ2-5; 9 nucleotides line up with TRBD1. The CDR3 spans 14 residues. Germline V gene lookup returns CDR1 LNHDA and CDR2 SQIVND (reference sequence). J lost 1 base, V lost 5 bases, and 2 bases had no gene match. CDR3 amino acids: CASSRDRAQETQYF. DNA for the CDR3: TGTGCCAGTAGTCGGGACAGGGCCCAAGAGACCCAGTACTTC.

The CDR3, as DNA: TGCGCCAGCAGTGAGCAGGGTCCAGCAGGGGAGCTGTTTTTT. Encoded protein: CASSEQGPAGELFF. The chain links TRBV10-1 to TRBJ2-2; tentatively, D is TRBD1 (5 bases). V was shortened by 2 bases and J by 8 bases, with 12 bases between the two germline ends. CDR3 length: 14 amino acids. In germline, CDR1 is WNHNN, CDR2 SYGVQD (reference sequence).

This rearrangement joins TRBV9 to TRBJ2-5, with D hard to call. Trimming cost V 2 bases and J 0 bases, with 8 bases left between them. Germline V gene data show CDR1 as SGDLS and CDR2 as YYNGEE. CDR3 length: 14 amino acids. This chain's CDR3 is CASSVRADQETQYF. CDR3 sequence (DNA): TGTGCCAGCAGCGTTCGGGCGGACCAAGAGACCCAGTACTTC.

This sequence joins TRBV11-2 and TRBJ1-5, with a tentative D call TRBD1 (6 bases). The ends were cut back, 1 base at V and 4 bases at J, with 11 bases in the middle. This CDR3 has 15 residues. The germline V gene has CDR1 SGHAT and CDR2 FQNNGV. The CDR3 DNA reads TGTGCCAGCAGCTTAGGGGGACACGAAAATCAGCCCCAGCATTTT. It yields the protein CASSLGGHENQPQHF.

This clone was picked up a small number of times. J is TRBJ1-1 and V is TRBV2; no clear D. Germline V CDR1 and CDR2: SNHLY, FYNNEI. The germline V and J ends were trimmed by 7 bases and 1 base, with 16 bases remaining between them. The CDR3 runs to 15 residues. The CDR3 coding sequence is TGTGCCAGCAACCAACCCGGGCTTTCGAACACTGAAGCTTTCTTT. Amino acid sequence: CASNQPGLSNTEAFF.